A selection of T cell receptor beta chains follows, all from one sample in a study of T cells in Graves' hyperthyroidism and ophthalmopathy. Each CDR3 protein is one row after TCRdb ran MiXCR on the multiplex PCR reads. The repertoire consists of around 700,000 distinct CDR3 sequences, with 35% occurring once and the leading ten covering around 29%. Material: blood. These receptors came from a woman aged 40-49 years with Graves' hyperthyroidism. Both conserved end residues are part of each CDR3. Fields, in order: D gene, clone size, J gene, CDR3 length, V gene, CDR3 DNA, CDR3 protein. D genes are given only for firm matches. Expanded clones get a size class; other rows say once, few or many, or leave the size out.

NA NA TRBJ1-2 17 TRBV10-3 TGTGCCATCAGTCAGACTAGCGGGACGAGGGGCTACGGTGGCTACACCTTC CAISQTSGTRGYGGYTF
NA many TRBJ2-6 16 TRBV7-9 TGTGCCAGCAGCTCCTCGCGTCACTCTGGGGCCAACGTCCTGACTTTC CASSSSRHSGANVLTF
NA few TRBJ1-5 15 TRBV20-1 TGCAGTGCTAGAGATGAGGGGACGAGGAATCAGCCCCAGCATTTT CSARDEGTRNQPQHF
NA once TRBJ1-6 14 TRBV7-2 TGTGCCAGCAGCTTCCAGACGGATAATTCACCCCTCCACTTT CASSFQTDNSPLHF
TRBD1 many TRBJ2-7 15 TRBV7-3 TGTGCCAGCAGCTTACGTCGGGACAGCTCCTACGAGCAGTACTTC CASSLRRDSSYEQYF
NA NA TRBJ1-1 16 TRBV10-3 TGTGCCATCAGGGGGGATTACATGATGTTGAACACTGAAGCTTTCTTT CAIRGDYMMLNTEAFF
NA few TRBJ2-2 16 TRBV5-1 TGCGCCAGCGCCCCATACAGGGCTCTGAACACCGGGGAGCTGTTTTTT CASAPYRALNTGELFF
NA few TRBJ2-7 14 TRBV28 TGTGCCAGCAGTGGTTCTACCGTCTCCTACGAGCAGTACTTC CASSGSTVSYEQYF
NA NA TRBJ1-4 13 TRBV19 TGTGCCTGTGAGCGGACAGCGGTGGAAAAGCTGTTTTTT CACERTAVEKLFF
NA NA TRBJ1-5 15 TRBV30 TGTGCCTGGAGTGCGTGGGACGTGGGGAATCAGCCCCAGCATTTT CAWSAWDVGNQPQHF
NA few TRBJ2-7 12 TRBV25-1 TGTGCCAGCAGTGAGGGGGCAGAAGAGCAGTACTTC CASSEGAEEQYF
NA many TRBJ1-5 17 TRBV19 TGTGCCAGTAGTATATCTCCCTCGGGCAGGGGTGATCAGCCCCAGCATTTT CASSISPSGRGDQPQHF
NA many TRBJ1-2 12 TRBV2 TGTGCCAGCACCGACGAAGGGTATGGCTACACCTTC CASTDEGYGYTF
NA few TRBJ1-3 13 TRBV7-2 TGTGCCAGCAGCCAAGATCTGTCAAACACCATATATTTT CASSQDLSNTIYF
NA many TRBJ1-5 17 TRBV12-3/TRBV12-4 TGTGCCAGCAGCACGATGGGGCGAGGGGATGGGGGTCAGCCCCAGCATTTT CASSTMGRGDGGQPQHF
NA many TRBJ1-6 13 TRBV10-2 TGCGCCAGCAGTGAGGGGTGGGGGCCACCCCTCCACTTT CASSEGWGPPLHF
NA NA TRBJ2-3 15 TRBV20-1 TGCAGTGCTAGAGATGCTGTAGGCAGCACAGATACGCAGTATTTT CSARDAVGSTDTQYF
NA few TRBJ1-1 16 TRBV14 TGTGCCAGCAGGCCCCGATTGGCTGGGGATAACACTGAAGCTTTCTTT CASRPRLAGDNTEAFF
TRBD2 NA TRBJ2-7 16 TRBV20-1 TGCAGTGCTAGAGATCTGAGGGGCGGGAGGCTCTACGAGCAGTACTTC CSARDLRGGRLYEQYF
NA NA TRBJ2-7 15 TRBV5-1 TGCGCCAGCAGCTTGGAACAGGGGGGGCTCTACGAGCAGTACTTC CASSLEQGGLYEQYF
NA NA TRBJ2-3 15 TRBV5-4 TGTGCCAGCAGCCCACTTATTCGTCCCACAGATACGCAGTATTTT CASSPLIRPTDTQYF
NA NA TRBJ2-1 13 TRBV7-9 TGTGCCAGCAGTTTAGGGGGGAACGGAGAGCAGTTCTTC CASSLGGNGEQFF
TRBD2 NA TRBJ2-1 11 TRBV29-1 TGCAGCGTTTCTAGCGGGAGTTTTAGGTTCTTC CSVSSGSFRFF
NA NA TRBJ2-7 15 TRBV7-9 TGTGCCAGCAGTTCACAGGGAGTCAGCTCCTACGAGCAGTACTTC CASSSQGVSSYEQYF
NA many TRBJ2-5 14 TRBV20-1 TGCAGTGCTAGAGTACTAGGGAGGCAAGAGACCCAGTACTTC CSARVLGRQETQYF
NA many TRBJ1-4 14 TRBV7-9 TGTGCCAGCAGCCGAGGGGTAACTAATGAAAAACTGTTTTTT CASSRGVTNEKLFF
NA NA TRBJ1-1 13 TRBV19 TGTGCCAGCAGTCATAAGAGGGATACTGAAGCTTTCTTT CASSHKRDTEAFF
TRBD1 few TRBJ2-7 16 TRBV7-9 TGTGCCAGCAGCAGGTATAAGACAGGGGGCGTCTACGAGCAGTACTTC CASSRYKTGGVYEQYF
TRBD2 many TRBJ2-5 15 TRBV7-2 TGTGCCAGCAGCTTAGGTGGGCGGGGGGAAGAGACCCAGTACTTC CASSLGGRGEETQYF
NA NA TRBJ1-1 18 TRBV27 TGTGCCAGCAGTTTAAATATGCCGGGGGCCCTAACGGACACTGAAGCTTTCTTT CASSLNMPGALTDTEAFF
NA NA TRBJ2-2 16 TRBV14 TGTGCCAGCAGCCAAGTCGAGGGGTCGAACACCGGGGAGCTGTTTTTT CASSQVEGSNTGELFF
NA few TRBJ1-1 11 TRBV30 TGTGCCTGGAGTGCCTTAACTGAAGCTTTCTTT CAWSALTEAFF
NA many TRBJ2-7 14 TRBV10-1 TGCGCCAGCAGTGAACTAGGGAGCCCTTACGAGCAGTACTTC CASSELGSPYEQYF
TRBD1 many TRBJ1-2 14 TRBV28 TGTGCCAGCAGTGGGGAGACAGGGCACTATGGCTACACCTTC CASSGETGHYGYTF
TRBD1 many TRBJ1-3 14 TRBV7-2 TGTGCCAGCAGCACGCAGGGGGCGGGAAACACCATATATTTT CASSTQGAGNTIYF
TRBD1 NA TRBJ1-6 15 TRBV11-2 TGTGCCAGCAGGTCCCGACAGGGAGGCAATTCACCCCTCCACTTT CASRSRQGGNSPLHF
NA few TRBJ2-7 19 TRBV7-2 TGTGCCAGCAGCCCCTCCGCGTGGACTCCCGCAACTCTCCCCTACGAGCAGTACTTC CASSPSAWTPATLPYEQYF
NA NA TRBJ2-2 13 TRBV5-4 TGTGCCGGCAGCCGTCACGAAACCGGGGAGCTGTTTTTT CAGSRHETGELFF
TRBD2 once TRBJ2-1 14 TRBV20-1 TGCAGTGCTATCCCGGGACTAGCCTACAATGAGCAGTTCTTC CSAIPGLAYNEQFF
TRBD2 NA TRBJ2-1 16 TRBV11-2 TGTGCCAGCAGCTTGGGGACTAGCGGGAGTGGCGATGAGCAGTTCTTC CASSLGTSGSGDEQFF
NA few TRBJ2-2 15 TRBV6-1 TGTGCCACCCAGAGAAGTGGGGATAACACCGGGGAGCTGTTTTTT CATQRSGDNTGELFF
TRBD2 NA TRBJ2-3 14 TRBV20-1 TGCAGTGCCCTGCTAGCGGGGGGCACAGATACGCAGTATTTT CSALLAGGTDTQYF
NA NA TRBJ1-5 12 TRBV6-6 TGTGCCAGCAGTTTGGGGCCTCAGCCCCAGCATTTT CASSLGPQPQHF
TRBD1 NA TRBJ1-1 15 TRBV4-3 TGCGCCAGCAGCCAAGATCGAACAGGGGGGACTGAAGCTTTCTTT CASSQDRTGGTEAFF
NA many TRBJ1-2 18 TRBV7-2 TGTGCCAGCAGCTCGAACGTCCAGGCGTCAGTCTCTAACTATGGCTACACCTTC CASSSNVQASVSNYGYTF
NA many TRBJ2-7 14 TRBV6-5 TGTGCCAGCAGTTACCACAGGTCCGGCTACGAGCAGTACTTC CASSYHRSGYEQYF
NA many TRBJ2-2 16 TRBV15 TGTGCCACCAGCAGAGATGCCCTACAGAACACCGGGGAGCTGTTTTTT CATSRDALQNTGELFF
NA NA TRBJ2-7 14 TRBV7-2 TGTGCCAGCAGCCAAGAGGCGGACTCCTACGAGCAGTACTTC CASSQEADSYEQYF
NA many TRBJ1-1 11 TRBV20-1 TGCGGTGGGGCAATGAACACTGAAGCTTTCTTT CGGAMNTEAFF
NA many TRBJ1-2 15 TRBV12-3/TRBV12-4 TGTGCCAGCAGTTTAGAACGGAACTATTTATATGGCTACACCTTC CASSLERNYLYGYTF
TRBD1 NA TRBJ2-7 15 TRBV7-8 TGTGCCAGCAGCCGTGAGACAGGGGGGCCCTACGAGCAGTACTTC CASSRETGGPYEQYF
NA NA TRBJ1-5 15 TRBV2 TGTGCCAGCAGTGTCAGGGTAACTGGCAATCAGCCCCAGCATTTT CASSVRVTGNQPQHF
NA many TRBJ1-5 16 TRBV15 TGTGCCACCAGCAGAATTTTGACTGCCTCCCATCAGCCCCAGCATTTT CATSRILTASHQPQHF
NA many TRBJ2-6 17 TRBV7-9 TGTGCCAGCAGCTTAGCGTTGGGAAGGGCTGGGGCCAACGTCCTGACTTTC CASSLALGRAGANVLTF
TRBD1 NA TRBJ2-2 15 TRBV5-4 TGTGCCAGCAGTGTTGCGGGACAGGGGGACGGGGAGCTGTTTTTT CASSVAGQGDGELFF